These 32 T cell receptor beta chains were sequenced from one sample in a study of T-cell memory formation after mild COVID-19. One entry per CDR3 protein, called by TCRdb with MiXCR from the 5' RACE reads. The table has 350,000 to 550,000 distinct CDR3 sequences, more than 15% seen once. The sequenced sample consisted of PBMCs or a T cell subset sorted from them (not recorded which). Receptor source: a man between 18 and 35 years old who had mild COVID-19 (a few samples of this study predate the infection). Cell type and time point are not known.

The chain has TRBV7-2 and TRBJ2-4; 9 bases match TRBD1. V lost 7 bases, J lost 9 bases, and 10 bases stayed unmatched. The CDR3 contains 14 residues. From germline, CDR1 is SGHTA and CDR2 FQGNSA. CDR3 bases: TGTGCCAGCACCCCGGACAGGGGAAATGGCATTCAGTACTTC. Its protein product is CASTPDRGNGIQYF.

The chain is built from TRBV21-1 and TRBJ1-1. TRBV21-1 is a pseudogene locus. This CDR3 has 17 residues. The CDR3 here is CATFPVNGPFVNTEAFF. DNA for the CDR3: TGTGCCACATTCCCCGTTAATGGACCCTTCGTGAACACTGAAGCTTTCTTT.

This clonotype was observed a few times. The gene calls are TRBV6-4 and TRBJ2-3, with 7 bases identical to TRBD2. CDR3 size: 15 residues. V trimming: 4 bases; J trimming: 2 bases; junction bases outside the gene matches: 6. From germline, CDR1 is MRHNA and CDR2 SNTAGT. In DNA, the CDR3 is TGTGCCAGCAGTGCATCGAGCGGGGTCACAGATACGCAGTATTTT. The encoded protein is CASSASSGVTDTQYF.

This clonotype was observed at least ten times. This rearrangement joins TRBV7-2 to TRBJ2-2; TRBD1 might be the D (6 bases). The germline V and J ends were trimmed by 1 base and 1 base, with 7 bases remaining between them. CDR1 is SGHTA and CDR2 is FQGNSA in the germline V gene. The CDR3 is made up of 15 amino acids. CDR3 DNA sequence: TGTGCCAGCAGCTTAGACAGGGAGAACACCGGGGAGCTGTTTTTT. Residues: CASSLDRENTGELFF.

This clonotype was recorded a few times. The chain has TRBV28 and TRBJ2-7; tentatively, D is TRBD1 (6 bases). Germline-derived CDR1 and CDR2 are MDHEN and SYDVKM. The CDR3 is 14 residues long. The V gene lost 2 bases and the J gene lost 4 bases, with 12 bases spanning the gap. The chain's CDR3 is CASSLGTQDYEQYV. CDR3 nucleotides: TGTGCCAGCAGTTTAGGGACACAGGATTACGAGCAGTACGTC.

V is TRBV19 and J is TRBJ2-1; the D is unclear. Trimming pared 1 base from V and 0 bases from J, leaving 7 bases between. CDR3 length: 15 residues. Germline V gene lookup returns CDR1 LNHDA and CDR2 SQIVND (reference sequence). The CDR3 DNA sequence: TGTGCCAGTAGTATAGTTTGGGGCTCCTACAATGAGCAGTTCTTC. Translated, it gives CASSIVWGSYNEQFF.

The DNA of the CDR3 is TGTGCCAGCAGCCCGACAGCTAGGGTATACGAGCAGTACTTC. Its protein product is CASSPTARVYEQYF. The gene calls are TRBV5-5 and TRBJ2-7; a possible D gene is TRBD1 (5 bases). Trimming pared 4 bases from V and 4 bases from J, leaving 15 bases between. Germline V gives CDR1 SGHKS, CDR2 YYEKEE (reference sequence). The CDR3 sequence is 14 residues long.

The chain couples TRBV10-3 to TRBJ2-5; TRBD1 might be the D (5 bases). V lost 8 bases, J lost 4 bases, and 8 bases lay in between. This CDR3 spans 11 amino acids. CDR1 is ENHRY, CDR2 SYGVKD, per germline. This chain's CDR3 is CAIGRGETQYF. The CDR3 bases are TGTGCCATCGGTAGGGGAGAGACCCAGTACTTC.

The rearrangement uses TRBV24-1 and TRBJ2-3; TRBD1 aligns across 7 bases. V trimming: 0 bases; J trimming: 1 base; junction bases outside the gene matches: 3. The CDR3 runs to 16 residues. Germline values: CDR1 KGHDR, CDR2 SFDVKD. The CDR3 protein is CATSDLKGARTDTQYF. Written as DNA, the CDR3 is TGTGCCACCAGTGATTTGAAGGGGGCCCGCACAGATACGCAGTATTTT.

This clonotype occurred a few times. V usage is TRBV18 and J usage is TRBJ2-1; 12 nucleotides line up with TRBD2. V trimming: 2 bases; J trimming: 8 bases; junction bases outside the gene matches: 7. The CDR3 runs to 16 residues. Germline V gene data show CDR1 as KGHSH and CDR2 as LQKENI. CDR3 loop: CASSPFPTSGGDEQFF. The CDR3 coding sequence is TGTGCCAGCTCACCATTCCCGACTAGCGGGGGCGATGAGCAGTTCTTC.

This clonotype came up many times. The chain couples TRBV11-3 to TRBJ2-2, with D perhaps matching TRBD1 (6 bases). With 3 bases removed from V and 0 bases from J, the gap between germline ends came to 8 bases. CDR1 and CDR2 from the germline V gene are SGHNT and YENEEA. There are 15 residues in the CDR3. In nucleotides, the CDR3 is TGTGCCAGCAGCTTCGGGACAACGAACACCGGGGAGCTGTTTTTT. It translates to CASSFGTTNTGELFF.

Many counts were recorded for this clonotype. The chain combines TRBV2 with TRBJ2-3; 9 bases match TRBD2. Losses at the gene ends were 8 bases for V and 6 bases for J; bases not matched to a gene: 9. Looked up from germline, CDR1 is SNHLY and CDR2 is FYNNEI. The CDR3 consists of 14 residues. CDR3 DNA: TGTGCCAGCCTCGGAGGCGGGGGGGCGGATACGCAGTATTTT. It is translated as CASLGGGGADTQYF. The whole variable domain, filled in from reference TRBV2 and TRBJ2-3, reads EPEVTQTPSHQVTQMGQEVILRCVPISNHLYFYWYRQILGQKVEFLVSFYNNEISEKSEIFDDQFSVERPDGSNFTLKIRSTKLEDSAMYFCASLGGGGADTQYFGPGTRLTVL.

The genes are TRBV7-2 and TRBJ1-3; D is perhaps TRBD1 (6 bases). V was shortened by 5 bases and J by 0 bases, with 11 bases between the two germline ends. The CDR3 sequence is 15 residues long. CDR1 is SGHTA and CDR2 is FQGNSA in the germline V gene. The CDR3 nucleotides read TGTGCCAGCAGCCTTAGGGGGAGCTCTGGAAACACCATATATTTT. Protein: CASSLRGSSGNTIYF.

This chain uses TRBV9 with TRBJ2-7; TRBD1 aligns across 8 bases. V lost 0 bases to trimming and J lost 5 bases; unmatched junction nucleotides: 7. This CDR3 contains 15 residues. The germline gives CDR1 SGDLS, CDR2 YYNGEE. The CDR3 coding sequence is TGTGCCAGCAGCGTAGCCCCGGACAGGGTCGACGAGCAGTACTTC. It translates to CASSVAPDRVDEQYF.

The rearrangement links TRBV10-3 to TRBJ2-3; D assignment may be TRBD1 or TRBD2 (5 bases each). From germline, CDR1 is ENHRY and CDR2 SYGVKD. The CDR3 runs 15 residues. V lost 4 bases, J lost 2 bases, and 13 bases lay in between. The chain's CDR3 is CAISAGDVYTDTQYF. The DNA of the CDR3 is TGTGCCATCAGTGCCGGGGACGTCTACACAGATACGCAGTATTTT.

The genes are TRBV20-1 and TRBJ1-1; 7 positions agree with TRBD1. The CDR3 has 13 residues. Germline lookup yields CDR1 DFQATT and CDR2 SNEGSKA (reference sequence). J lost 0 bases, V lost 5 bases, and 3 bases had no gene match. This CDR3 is CSALDRLNTEAFF. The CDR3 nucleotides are TGCAGTGCTTTGGACAGGTTGAACACTGAAGCTTTCTTT.

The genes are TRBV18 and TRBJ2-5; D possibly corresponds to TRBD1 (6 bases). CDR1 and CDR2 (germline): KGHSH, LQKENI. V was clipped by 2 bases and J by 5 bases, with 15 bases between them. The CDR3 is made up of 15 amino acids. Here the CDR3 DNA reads TGTGCCAGCTCACCAAGGACAGCTTCGGAGGAGACCCAGTACTTC. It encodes CASSPRTASEETQYF.

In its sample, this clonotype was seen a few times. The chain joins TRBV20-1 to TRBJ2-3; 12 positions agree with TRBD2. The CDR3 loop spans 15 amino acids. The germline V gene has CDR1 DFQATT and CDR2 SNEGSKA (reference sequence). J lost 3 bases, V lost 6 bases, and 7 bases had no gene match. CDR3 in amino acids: CSANPSGGATDTQYF. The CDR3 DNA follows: TGCAGTGCCAACCCTAGCGGGGGGGCAACAGATACGCAGTATTTT.

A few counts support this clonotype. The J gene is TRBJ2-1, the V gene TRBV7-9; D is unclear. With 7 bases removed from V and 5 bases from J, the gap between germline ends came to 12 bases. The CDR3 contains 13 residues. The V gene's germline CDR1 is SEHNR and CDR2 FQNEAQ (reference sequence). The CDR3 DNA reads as TGTGCCAGCAAGGGTATGGCTGACAATGAGCAGTTCTTC. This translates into CASKGMADNEQFF. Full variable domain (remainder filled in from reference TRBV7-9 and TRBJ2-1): DTGVSQNPRHKITKRGQNVTFRCDPISEHNRLYWYRQTLGQGPEFLTYFQNEAQLEKSRLLSDRFSAERPKGSFSTLEIQRTEQGDSAMYLCASKGMADNEQFFGPGTRLTVL.

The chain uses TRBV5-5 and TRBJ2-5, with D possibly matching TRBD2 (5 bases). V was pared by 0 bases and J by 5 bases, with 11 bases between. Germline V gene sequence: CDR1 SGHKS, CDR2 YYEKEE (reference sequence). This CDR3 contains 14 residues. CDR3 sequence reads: CASSLADGGETQYF. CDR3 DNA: TGTGCCAGCAGCTTGGCGGACGGCGGGGAGACCCAGTACTTC.

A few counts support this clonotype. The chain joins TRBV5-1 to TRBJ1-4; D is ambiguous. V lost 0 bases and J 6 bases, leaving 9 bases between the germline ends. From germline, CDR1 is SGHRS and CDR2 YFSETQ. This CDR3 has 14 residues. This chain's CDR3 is CASSLGGSYEKLFF. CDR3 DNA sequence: TGCGCCAGCAGCTTGGGGGGAAGCTATGAAAAACTGTTTTTT.

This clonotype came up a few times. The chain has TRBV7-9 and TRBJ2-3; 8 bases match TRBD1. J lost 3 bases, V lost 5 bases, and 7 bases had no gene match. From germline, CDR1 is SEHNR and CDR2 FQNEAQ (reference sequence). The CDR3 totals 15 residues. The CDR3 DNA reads TGTGCCAGCAGCCAACAGGACAGGGCAACAGATACGCAGTATTTT. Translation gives CASSQQDRATDTQYF.

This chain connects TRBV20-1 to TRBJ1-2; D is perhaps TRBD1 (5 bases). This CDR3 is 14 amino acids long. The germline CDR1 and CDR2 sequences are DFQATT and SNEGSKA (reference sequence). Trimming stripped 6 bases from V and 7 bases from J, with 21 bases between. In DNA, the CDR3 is TGCAGTGCGGCAGGCGGGGCCGAGACTGGTGGCTACACCTTC. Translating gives CSAAGGAETGGYTF.

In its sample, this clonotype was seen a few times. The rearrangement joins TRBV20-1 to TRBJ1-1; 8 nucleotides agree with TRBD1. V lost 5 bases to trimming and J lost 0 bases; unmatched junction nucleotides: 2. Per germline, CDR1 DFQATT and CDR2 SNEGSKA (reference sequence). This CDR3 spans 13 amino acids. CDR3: CSAPDRVNTEAFF. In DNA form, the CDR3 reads TGCAGTGCTCCGGACAGGGTGAACACTGAAGCTTTCTTT.

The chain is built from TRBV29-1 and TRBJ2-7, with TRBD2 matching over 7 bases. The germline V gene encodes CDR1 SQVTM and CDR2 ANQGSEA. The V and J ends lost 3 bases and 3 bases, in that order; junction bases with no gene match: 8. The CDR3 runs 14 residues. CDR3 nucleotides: TGCAGCGTTGAGTCCAGCGGGGAGGGCTACGAGCAGTACTTC. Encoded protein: CSVESSGEGYEQYF.

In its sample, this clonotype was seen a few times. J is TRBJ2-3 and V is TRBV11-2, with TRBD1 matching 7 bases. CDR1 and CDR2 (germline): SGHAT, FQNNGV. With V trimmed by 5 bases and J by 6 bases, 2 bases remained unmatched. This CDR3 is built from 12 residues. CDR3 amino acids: CASSETGDTQYF. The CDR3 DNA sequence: TGTGCCAGCAGCGAGACAGGGGATACGCAGTATTTT.

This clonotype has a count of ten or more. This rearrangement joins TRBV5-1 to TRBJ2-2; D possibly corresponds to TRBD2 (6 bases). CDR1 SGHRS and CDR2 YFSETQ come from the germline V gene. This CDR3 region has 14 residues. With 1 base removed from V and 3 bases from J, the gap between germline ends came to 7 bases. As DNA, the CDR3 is TGCGCCAGCAGCTTGTGGGACTACACCGGGGAGCTGTTTTTT. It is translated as CASSLWDYTGELFF.

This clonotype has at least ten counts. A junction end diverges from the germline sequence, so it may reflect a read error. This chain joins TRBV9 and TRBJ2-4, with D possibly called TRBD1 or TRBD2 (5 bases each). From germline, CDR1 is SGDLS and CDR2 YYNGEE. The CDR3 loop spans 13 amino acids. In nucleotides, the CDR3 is TGTGCCAGCAGCCCAACCCCCGAGGGGCGCCGCTCCTTC. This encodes CASSPTPEGRRSF. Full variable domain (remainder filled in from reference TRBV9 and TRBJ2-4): DSGVTQTPKHLITATGQRVTLRCSPRSGDLSVYWYQQSLDQGLQFLIQYYNGEERAKGNILERFSAQQFPDLHSELNLSSLELGDSALYFCASSPTPEGRRSFGAGTRLSVL.

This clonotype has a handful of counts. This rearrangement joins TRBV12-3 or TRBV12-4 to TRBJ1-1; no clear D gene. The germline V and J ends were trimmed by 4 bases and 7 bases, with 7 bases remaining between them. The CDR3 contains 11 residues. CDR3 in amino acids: CASSSGDEAFF. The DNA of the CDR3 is TGTGCCAGCAGTTCCGGAGATGAAGCTTTCTTT.

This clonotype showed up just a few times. The CDR3 protein is CASSLGLAGTYEQYV. The CDR3 DNA sequence: TGTGCCAGCAGTTTAGGGCTAGCGGGGACCTACGAGCAGTACGTC. The genes are TRBV12-3 or TRBV12-4 and TRBJ2-7; 9 positions agree with TRBD2. This CDR3 has 15 residues. The trim removed 1 base at V and 2 bases at J, leaving 3 bases unmatched.

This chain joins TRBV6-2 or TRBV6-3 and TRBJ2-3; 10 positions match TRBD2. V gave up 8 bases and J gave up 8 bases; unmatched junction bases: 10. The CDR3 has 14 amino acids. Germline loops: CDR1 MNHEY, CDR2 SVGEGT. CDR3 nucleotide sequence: TGTGCCAGCTCCTCTAGCGGGGGTGATGCTACGCAGTATTTT. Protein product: CASSSSGGDATQYF.

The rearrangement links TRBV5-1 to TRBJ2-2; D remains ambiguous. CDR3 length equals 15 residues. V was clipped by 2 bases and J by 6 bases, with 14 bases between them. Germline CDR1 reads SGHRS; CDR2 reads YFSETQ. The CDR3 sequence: CASSLYDRWAGELFF. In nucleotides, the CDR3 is TGCGCCAGCAGCTTATACGACCGCTGGGCCGGGGAGCTGTTTTTT.